The clone carrying this TCR beta chain was counted a few times. Profiled with immunoSEQ multiplex PCR; TCRdb holds only in-frame clones, not every one. The sample has about 170,000 clones; just over 90% are singletons. This entry comes from a study of T cell responses to AZD1222 COVID-19 vaccine. Germline V gene lookup returns CDR1 SEHNR and CDR2 FQNEAQ (reference sequence). V shed 2 bases, J shed 5 bases, and the junction held 8 bases outside the gene matches. The CDR3 contains 15 residues. The chain links TRBV7-9 to TRBJ2-5, with 7 nucleotides matching TRBD1. This TCR derives from an adult in good health. Material: peripheral blood, obtained on day 0 of AZD1222 vaccination. CDR3: CASSLRDSKGETQYF. The CDR3 DNA reads as TGTGCCAGCAGCTTAAGGGACAGCAAAGGGGAGACCCAGTACTTC.